The T cell receptor beta chain under discussion was sequenced for a study of early T cells in non-severe SARS-CoV-2 infection (dated by TCRdb to the early 2020s). Study-wide context: TCR sequencing used bulk RNA from unsorted whole blood, so alpha and beta chains could not be paired. The full study reports these points: VDJdb matching was skewed toward anti-spike CD8 responses and likely underestimated virus-specific expansions by missing private and CD4 specificities.

Including the terminal cysteine and phenylalanine, the CDR3 comprises 14 residues. Only CDR3 DNA remains: 42 bases, in frame from the first base. V lost 7 bases and J lost 6 bases, and the count of bases not matched to a germline gene is 7. The germline V gene specifies MNHEY as CDR1 and SVGEGT as CDR2. Library preparation was by 5' RACE. TCRdb records NextSeq 500 as the sequencer. The TCR library protocol attached unique molecular identifiers to individual cDNA molecules to correct for sequencing error and PCR bias. Both TCR alpha and beta chains were sequenced, and tight co-correlation was observed between alpha and beta sequence abundances in each sample. The authors' pipeline ran thus. V gene, J gene and CDR3 annotation of TCR sequences was performed with Decombinator V4. TCRs were defined as expanded if a significant change between any two time points was detected under a Poisson model with p below 0.0001. Abundances of TCRs were expressed as counts per million after normalisation to the total number of TCRs sequenced in each sample. TRAV1-2 paired with TRAJ12, TRAJ20 or TRAJ33 defined MAIT TCRs, while TRAV10 paired with TRAJ18 defined iNKT TCRs. VDJdb, accessed 1 November 2021, was searched for CMV, EBV and SARS-CoV-2 annotated TCRs, with TCRs annotated for multiple antigens excluded. TCRdb reprocessed the public reads (quality trimming at Q25 with fastp, clone calling with MiXCR) and kept in-frame beta chains. Each record represents a unique CDR3 protein, reported with the most common genes and DNA among its rows. The V and J calls shown here were made by TCRdb, not taken from the authors' results. Across this sample there are some 45,000 distinct CDR3 sequences, with approximately 5.9% seen only once. Around 8% of the sample belongs to the ten largest clones.

A case-control design nested within a healthcare worker cohort in London, UK, was used, with weekly nasopharyngeal swab PCR tests and blood sampling performed. Healthcare workers were enrolled in the week of the UK lockdown, from 23 to 31 March 2020, and were followed every week for up to roughly 16 weeks. In its sample, this clonotype was seen many times. The specificity of this receptor is unknown. No base qualities exist here, and no much larger clone lies one base off it. Recombination joined TRBV6-2 or TRBV6-3 with TRBJ2-2; 8 bases in between match TRBD1. Specimen: whole blood, collected at baseline. This receptor was taken from an adult who was a healthcare worker with PCR-confirmed SARS-CoV-2 infection or an uninfected control (not recorded which). The nucleotide sequence reads as follows: TGTGCCAGCACCACGACAGGGGAGGCCGGGGAGCTGTTTTTT. Translation gives CASTTTGEAGELFF.